This T cell receptor (beta chain) is drawn from a study of sequential checkpoint blockade in melanoma. Study overall: Patients were randomized 1:1 to nivolumab-then-ipilimumab or ipilimumab-then-nivolumab first-line.

The treatment is: randomized to nivolumab then ipilimumab (arm A) or the reverse (arm B). DNA-damaging chemotherapy had not been given to any patient beforehand. From thawed PBMCs, live CD3+CD8+ cells negative for CD19 and CD56 were sorted. The protocol was immunoSEQ multiplex PCR, while the TCRdb copy is restricted to in-frame clones and leaves out a portion. The profile covers 15,000 to 20,000 clones, with approximately 57% appearing a single time and roughly a sixth taken by the ten largest. The V end lost 4 bases, the J end lost 3 bases, and 16 bases lay between the germline ends. In germline, CDR1 is MNHNS, CDR2 SASEGT. The CDR3 is made up of 15 amino acids.

The sequence derives from a human donor with melanoma. The chain joins TRBV6-1 to TRBJ2-7; TRBD2 is a possible D gene (7 bases). This specimen consisted of CD8+ T cells sorted from blood (inferred from file names), obtained from a patient given nivolumab and ipilimumab in sequence. CDR3 sequence (DNA): TGTGCCAGCAGTGGGGGGGGAGGGGGGTACTACGAGCAGTACTTC. It specifies CASSGGGGGYYEQYF.